This T cell receptor beta chain was sequenced during a study of shared T cell receptors in the human thymus. Repertoires were generated with immunoSEQ multiplex PCR, while TCRdb's copy carries only in-frame clones and drops some. Among 600,000 to 900,000 clones listed, 75% to 90% were seen once. The same data also contributed to another study, on human thymus T cells. Per that paper: Apparent bias marked the V and J gene usage of thymic and blood repertoires.

The clonotype originates from a girl less than two years old with a congenital heart defect. The sequenced sample was thymocytes.

In DNA, the CDR3 is TGTGCCAGTAGTAACGGGAACTCCCTTAACTATGGCTACACCTTC. Its translation is CASSNGNSLNYGYTF. This chain joins TRBV19 and TRBJ1-2; D is unclear. This CDR3 comprises 15 residues. Trimming shortened V by 4 bases and J by 1 base, and 13 bases separated the two germline ends. Germline loops: CDR1 LNHDA, CDR2 SQIVND (reference sequence).